This T cell receptor beta chain comes out of a study of blood T cell repertoires in COVID-19. About the research overall: COVID-19 samples from acute and convalescent phases originated in the United States, Italy and Spain.

Per the germline V gene, CDR1 is LGHNA and CDR2 is YSLEER. V was cut by 3 bases and J by 0 bases, with 8 bases left in between. The CDR3 extends over 15 amino acids. Donors of Cohort 3 who recovered were those that had two negative PCRs, clearance, or symptom resolution. Method: immunoSEQ multiplex PCR; TCRdb's copy keeps in-frame clones and lacks some. The sample has about 260,000 clones, about 82% seen once. The source material was PBMCs or T cells enriched from blood (not recorded which). The chain links TRBV4-3 to TRBJ1-4; TRBD1 is a possible D gene (6 bases). This TCR derives from a woman aged 45-59 years who had recovered from COVID-19. In DNA form, the CDR3 reads TGCGCCAGCAGCCAGGACAGAACAACTAATGAAAAACTGTTTTTT. It encodes CASSQDRTTNEKLFF.